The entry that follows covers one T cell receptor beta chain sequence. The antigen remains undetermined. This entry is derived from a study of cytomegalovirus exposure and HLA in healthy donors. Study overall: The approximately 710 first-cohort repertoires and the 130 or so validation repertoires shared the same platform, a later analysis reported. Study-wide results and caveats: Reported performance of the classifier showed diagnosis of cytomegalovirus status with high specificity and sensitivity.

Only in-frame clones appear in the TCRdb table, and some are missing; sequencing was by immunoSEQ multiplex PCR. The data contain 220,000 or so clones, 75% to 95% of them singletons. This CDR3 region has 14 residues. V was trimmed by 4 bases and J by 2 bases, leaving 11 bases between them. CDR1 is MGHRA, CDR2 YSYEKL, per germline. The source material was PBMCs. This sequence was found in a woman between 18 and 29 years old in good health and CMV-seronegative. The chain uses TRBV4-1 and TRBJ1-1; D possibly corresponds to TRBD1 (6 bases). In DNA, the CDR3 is TGCGCCAGCAGCCCCTGGGACACAAACACTGAAGCTTTCTTT. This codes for CASSPWDTNTEAFF.